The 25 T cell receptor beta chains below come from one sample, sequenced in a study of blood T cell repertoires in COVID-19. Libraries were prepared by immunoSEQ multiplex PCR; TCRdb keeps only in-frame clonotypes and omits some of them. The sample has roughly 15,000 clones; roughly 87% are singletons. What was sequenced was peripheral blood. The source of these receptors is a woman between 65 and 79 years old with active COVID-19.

The CDR3 protein is CASRDVRFGGYTF. CDR3 nucleotides: TGTGCCAGCAGAGACGTCCGCTTCGGGGGCTACACCTTC. The chain joins TRBV6-5 to TRBJ1-2; D gene ambiguous. The CDR3 spans 13 residues. Germline assignment: CDR1 MNHEY and CDR2 SVGAGI. V was clipped by 6 bases and J by 8 bases, with 16 bases between them.

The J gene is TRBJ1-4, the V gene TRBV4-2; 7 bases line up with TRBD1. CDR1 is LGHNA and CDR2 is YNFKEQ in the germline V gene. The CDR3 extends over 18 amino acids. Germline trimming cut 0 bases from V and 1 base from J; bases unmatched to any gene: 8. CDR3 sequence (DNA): TGTGCCAGCAGCCAAGATCAGGGGGTGAGGAGAACTAATGAAAAACTGTTTTTT. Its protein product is CASSQDQGVRRTNEKLFF.

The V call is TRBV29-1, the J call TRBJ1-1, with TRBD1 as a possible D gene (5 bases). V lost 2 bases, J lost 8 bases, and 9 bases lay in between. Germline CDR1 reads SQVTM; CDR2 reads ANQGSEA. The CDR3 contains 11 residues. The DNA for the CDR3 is TGCAGCGTTGAACGAAACAGGGAAGCTTTCTTT. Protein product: CSVERNREAFF.

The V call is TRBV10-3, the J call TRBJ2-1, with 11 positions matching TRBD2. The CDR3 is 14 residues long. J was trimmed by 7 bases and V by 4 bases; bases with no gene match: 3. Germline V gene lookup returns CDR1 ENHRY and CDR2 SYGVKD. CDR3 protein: CAISGLAGRNEQFF. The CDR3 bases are TGTGCCATCAGTGGACTAGCGGGAAGAAATGAGCAGTTCTTC.

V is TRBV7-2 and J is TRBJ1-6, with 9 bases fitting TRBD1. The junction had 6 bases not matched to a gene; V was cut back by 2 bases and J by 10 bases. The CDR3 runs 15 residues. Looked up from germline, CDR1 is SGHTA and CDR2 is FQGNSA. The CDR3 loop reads CASSLLTGGTSPLHF. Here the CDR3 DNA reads TGTGCCAGCAGCTTATTGACAGGGGGAACGTCACCCCTCCACTTT.

CDR3 region: CASSPPVAGGYNEQFF. CDR3 DNA sequence: TGTGCCAGCTCACCACCGGTAGCGGGAGGTTACAATGAGCAGTTCTTC. V usage is TRBV18 and J usage is TRBJ2-1, with 10 bases matching TRBD2. The ends lost 0 bases at V and 4 bases at J; junction bases unmatched: 3. The CDR3 consists of 16 residues. Looked up from germline, CDR1 is KGHSH and CDR2 is LQKENI.

The DNA for the CDR3 is TGCGCCAGCAGCTCGACAGGGGGCCCCTACGAGCAGTACTTC. Its protein product is CASSSTGGPYEQYF. The chain recombines TRBV5-1 with TRBJ2-7, with 10 bases lining up with TRBD1. This CDR3 contains 14 residues. CDR1 and CDR2 from the germline V gene are SGHRS and YFSETQ. Trimming cost V 3 bases and J 2 bases; bases outside gene matches: 2.

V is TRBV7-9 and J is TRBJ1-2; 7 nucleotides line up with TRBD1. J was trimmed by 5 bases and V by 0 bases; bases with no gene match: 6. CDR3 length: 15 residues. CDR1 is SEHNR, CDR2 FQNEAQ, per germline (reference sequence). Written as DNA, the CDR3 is TGTGCCAGCAGCTTAGCGCGGGAGGGGGCTTATGGCTACACCTTC. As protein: CASSLAREGAYGYTF.

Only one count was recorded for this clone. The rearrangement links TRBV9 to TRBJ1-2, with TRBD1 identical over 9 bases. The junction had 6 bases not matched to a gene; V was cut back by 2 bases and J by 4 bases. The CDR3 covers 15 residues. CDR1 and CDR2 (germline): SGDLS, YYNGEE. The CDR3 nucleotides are TGTGCCAGCAGCGTCGGTACAGGGGGCTTCTATGGCTACACCTTC. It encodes CASSVGTGGFYGYTF.

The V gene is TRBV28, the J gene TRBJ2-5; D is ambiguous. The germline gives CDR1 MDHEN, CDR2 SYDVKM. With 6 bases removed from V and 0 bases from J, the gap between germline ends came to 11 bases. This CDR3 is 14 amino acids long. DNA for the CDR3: TGTGCCAGCAGCCCCCCCGGGTACCAAGAGACCCAGTACTTC. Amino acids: CASSPPGYQETQYF.

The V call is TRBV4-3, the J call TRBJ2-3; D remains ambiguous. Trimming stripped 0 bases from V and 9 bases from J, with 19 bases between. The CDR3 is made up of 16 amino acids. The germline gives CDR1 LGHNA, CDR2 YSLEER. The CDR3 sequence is CASSQDSGSAVWTQYF. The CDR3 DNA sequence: TGCGCCAGCAGCCAAGATTCAGGTTCTGCCGTTTGGACGCAGTATTTT.

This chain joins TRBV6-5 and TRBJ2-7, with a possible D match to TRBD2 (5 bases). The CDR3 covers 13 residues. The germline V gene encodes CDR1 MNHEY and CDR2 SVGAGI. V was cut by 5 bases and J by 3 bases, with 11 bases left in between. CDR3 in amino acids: CASSRTPIYEQYF. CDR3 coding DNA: TGTGCCAGCAGTAGGACTCCCATCTACGAGCAGTACTTC.

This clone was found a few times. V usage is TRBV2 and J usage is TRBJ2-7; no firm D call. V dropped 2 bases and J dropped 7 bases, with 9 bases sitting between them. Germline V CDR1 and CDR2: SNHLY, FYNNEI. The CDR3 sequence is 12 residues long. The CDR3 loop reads CASSEKAGEQYF. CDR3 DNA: TGTGCCAGCAGTGAAAAGGCCGGGGAGCAGTACTTC.

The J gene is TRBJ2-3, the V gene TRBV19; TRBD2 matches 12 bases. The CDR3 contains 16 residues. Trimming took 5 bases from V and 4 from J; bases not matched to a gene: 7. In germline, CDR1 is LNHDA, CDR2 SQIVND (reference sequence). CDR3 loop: CASSPPPSGRADTQYF. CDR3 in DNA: TGTGCCAGTAGTCCTCCCCCTAGCGGGAGGGCAGATACGCAGTATTTT. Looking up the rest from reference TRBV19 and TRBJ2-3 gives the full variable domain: DGGITQSPKYLFRKEGQNVTLSCEQNLNHDAMYWYRQDPGQGLRLIYYSQIVNDFQKGDIAEGYSVSREKKESFPLTVTSAQKNPTAFYLCASSPPPSGRADTQYFGPGTRLTVL.

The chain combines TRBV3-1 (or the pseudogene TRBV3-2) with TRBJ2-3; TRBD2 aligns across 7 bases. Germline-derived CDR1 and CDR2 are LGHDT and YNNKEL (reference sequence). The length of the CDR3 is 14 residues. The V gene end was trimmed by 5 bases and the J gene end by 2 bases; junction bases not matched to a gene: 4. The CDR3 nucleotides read TGTGCCAGCAGCTTTAGCGGGTCCACAGATACGCAGTATTTT. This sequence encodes CASSFSGSTDTQYF.

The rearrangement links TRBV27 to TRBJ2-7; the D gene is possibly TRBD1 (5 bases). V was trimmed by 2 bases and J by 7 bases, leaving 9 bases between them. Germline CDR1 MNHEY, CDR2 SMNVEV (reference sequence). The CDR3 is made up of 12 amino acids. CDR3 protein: CASSLGPGEQYF. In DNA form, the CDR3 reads TGTGCCAGCAGTTTAGGCCCAGGGGAGCAGTACTTC.

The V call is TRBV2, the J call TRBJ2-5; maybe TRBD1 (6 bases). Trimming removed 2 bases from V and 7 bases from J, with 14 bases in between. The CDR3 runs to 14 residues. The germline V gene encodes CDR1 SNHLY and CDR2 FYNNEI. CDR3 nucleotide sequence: TGTGCCAGCAGTGAATCGGAGGTAGGGGGGACCCAGTACTTC. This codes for CASSESEVGGTQYF.

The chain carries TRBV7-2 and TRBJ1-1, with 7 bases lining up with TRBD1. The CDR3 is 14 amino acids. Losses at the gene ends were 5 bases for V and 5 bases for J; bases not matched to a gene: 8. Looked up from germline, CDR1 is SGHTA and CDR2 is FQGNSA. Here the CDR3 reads CASSQTGAGTEAFF. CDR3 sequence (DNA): TGTGCCAGCAGCCAAACAGGGGCTGGGACTGAAGCTTTCTTT.

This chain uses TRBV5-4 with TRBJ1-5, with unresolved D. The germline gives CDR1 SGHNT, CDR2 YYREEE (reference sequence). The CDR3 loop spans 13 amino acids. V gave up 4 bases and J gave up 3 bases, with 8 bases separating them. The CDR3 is CASSLELNQPQHF. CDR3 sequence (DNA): TGTGCCAGCAGCCTAGAACTCAATCAGCCCCAGCATTTT.

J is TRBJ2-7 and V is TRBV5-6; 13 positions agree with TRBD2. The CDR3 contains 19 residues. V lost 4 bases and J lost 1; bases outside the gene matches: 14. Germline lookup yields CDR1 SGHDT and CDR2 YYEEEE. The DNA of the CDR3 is TGTGCCAGCAGCCCCCCCCCGACTAGCGGGAGGAGGACTTCCTACGAGCAGTACTTC. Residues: CASSPPPTSGRRTSYEQYF.

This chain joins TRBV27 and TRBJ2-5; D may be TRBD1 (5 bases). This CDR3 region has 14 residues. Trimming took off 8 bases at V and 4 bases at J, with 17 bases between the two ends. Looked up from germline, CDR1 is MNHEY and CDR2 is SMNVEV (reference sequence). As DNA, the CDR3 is TGTGCCAGCGGATCATCAGGGTCCAGAGAGACCCAGTACTTC. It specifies CASGSSGSRETQYF.

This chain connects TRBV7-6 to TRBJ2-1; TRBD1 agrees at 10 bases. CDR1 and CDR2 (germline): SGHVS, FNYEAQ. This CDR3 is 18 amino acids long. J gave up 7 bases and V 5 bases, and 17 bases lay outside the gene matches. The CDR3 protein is CASSPWYVWTGGENEQFF. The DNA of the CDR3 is TGTGCCAGCAGCCCGTGGTATGTGTGGACAGGGGGAGAGAATGAGCAGTTCTTC. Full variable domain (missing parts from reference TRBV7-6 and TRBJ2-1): GAGVSQSPRYKVTKRGQDVALRCDPISGHVSLYWYRQALGQGPEFLTYFNYEAQQDKSGLPNDRFSAERPEGSISTLTIQRTEQRDSAMYRCASSPWYVWTGGENEQFFGPGTRLTVL.

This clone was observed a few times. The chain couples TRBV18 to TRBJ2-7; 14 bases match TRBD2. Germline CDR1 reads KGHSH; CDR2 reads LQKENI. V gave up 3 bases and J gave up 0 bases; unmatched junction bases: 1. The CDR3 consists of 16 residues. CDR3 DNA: TGTGCCAGCTCACCGGGGACTAGCGGGGGCTCCTACGAGCAGTACTTC. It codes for CASSPGTSGGSYEQYF.

The CDR3 loop reads CASSQGEYNEQFF. Here the CDR3 DNA reads TGTGCCAGCAGCCAAGGGGAGTACAATGAGCAGTTCTTC. The gene calls are TRBV3-1 (or the pseudogene TRBV3-2) and TRBJ2-1; TRBD2 is a possible D gene (5 bases). Looked up from germline, CDR1 is LGHDT and CDR2 is YNNKEL (reference sequence). This CDR3 spans 13 amino acids. Trimming pared 1 base from V and 4 bases from J, leaving 5 bases between.

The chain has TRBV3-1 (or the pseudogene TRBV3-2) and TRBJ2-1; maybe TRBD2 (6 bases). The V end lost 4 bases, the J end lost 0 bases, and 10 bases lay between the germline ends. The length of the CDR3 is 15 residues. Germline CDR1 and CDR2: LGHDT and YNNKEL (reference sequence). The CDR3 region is CASSPGGSSYNEQFF. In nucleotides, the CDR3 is TGTGCCAGCAGCCCCGGAGGGAGCTCCTACAATGAGCAGTTCTTC.